Sequencing of this T cell receptor beta chain was carried out in a study of T cell changes during pregnancy in multiple sclerosis. The data were produced by immunoSEQ multiplex PCR, yet TCRdb's version contains in-frame clones alone and is incomplete. The profile shows tens of thousands of clones, roughly 90% of them singletons. This clone has only one observation. The source is a female donor in good health, enrolled as a control in a pregnancy study. The sequencing here drew on CD4+ T cells from peripheral blood mononuclear cells, taken after pregnancy.

The CDR3 here is CASSLAGQGNQETQYF. CDR3 nucleotide sequence: TGCGCCAGCAGCTTGGCTGGACAGGGGAACCAAGAGACCCAGTACTTC. This chain joins TRBV5-1 and TRBJ2-5; 9 positions agree with TRBD1. This CDR3 is 16 amino acids long. Unmatched junction bases numbered 3, after V lost 0 bases and J lost 0 bases. Germline assignment: CDR1 SGHRS and CDR2 YFSETQ.